This T cell receptor (beta chain) was captured by sequencing in a study of cytomegalovirus exposure and HLA in healthy donors. Broader study findings: In a later analysis, across HLA loci, associated TCR counts were highest for DRB1, lowest for HLA-C. Some V segments could not be told apart, so they were left out, TRBV6-2 and TRBV6-3 among them.

The PCR ran on 60 Vbeta and 13 Jbeta primers. TCRdb's copy holds only in-frame clones and misses some; the assay was immunoSEQ multiplex PCR. The sample has around 99,000 clones, under 85% seen once; the top ten hold roughly 4.2%. Trimming removed 3 bases from V and 1 base from J; junction bases left unmatched: 13. Germline V gene data show CDR1 as LNHDA and CDR2 as SQIVND (reference sequence). CDR3 length: 19 amino acids. A note on this clone: Its antigen is still unknown.

The sequence was collected from a male donor in good health and CMV-seronegative. The chain recombines TRBV19 with TRBJ2-7; 12 positions agree with TRBD2. What was sequenced was PBMCs. CDR3 protein: CASSMSSETSGGNSYEQYF. In nucleotides, the CDR3 is TGTGCCAGTAGTATGTCGTCCGAGACTAGCGGGGGCAATTCCTACGAGCAGTACTTC.